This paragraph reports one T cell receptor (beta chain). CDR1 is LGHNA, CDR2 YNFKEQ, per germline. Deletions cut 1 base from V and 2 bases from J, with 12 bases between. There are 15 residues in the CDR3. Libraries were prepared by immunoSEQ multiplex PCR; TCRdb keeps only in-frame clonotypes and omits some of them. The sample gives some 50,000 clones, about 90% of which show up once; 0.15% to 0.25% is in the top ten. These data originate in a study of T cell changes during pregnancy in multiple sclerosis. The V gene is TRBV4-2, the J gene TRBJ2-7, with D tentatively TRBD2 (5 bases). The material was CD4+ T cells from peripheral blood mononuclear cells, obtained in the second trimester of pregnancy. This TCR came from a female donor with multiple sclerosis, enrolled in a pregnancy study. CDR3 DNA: TGTGCCAGCAGCCAAGCTGAGGGTAGTGCCTACGAGCAGTACTTC. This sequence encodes CASSQAEGSAYEQYF.